This T cell receptor (beta chain) was documented in a study of shared clonotypes between healthy human individuals. Overall study results and limits: Rarefaction showed sorted-subset sequencing was incomplete despite large depth.

Comment on this clone: What it binds is unknown.

Method: immunoSEQ multiplex PCR; TCRdb's copy keeps in-frame clones and lacks some. The sample lists about 960,000 clones, approximately 80% occurring once. The CDR3 consists of 12 residues. V dropped 3 bases and J dropped 7; count of bases not matched to a gene: 4. Germline V lookup: CDR1 GTSNPN, CDR2 SVGIG (reference sequence). This TCR derives from a man aged 18 to 30 in good health. Material: memory CD4+ T cells sorted from blood. Subset described: CD45RA-negative fraction. The chain recombines TRBV30 with TRBJ2-3; 7 bases fit TRBD1. The CDR3 loop reads CAWSTGANTQYF. The CDR3 DNA reads as TGTGCCTGGAGCACAGGGGCAAATACGCAGTATTTT.